One T cell receptor (beta chain) is described in this entry. Its antigen is not identified. Assay used: immunoSEQ multiplex PCR; TCRdb lists only in-frame clones, some missing. The data show some 87,000 clones, roughly 92% seen once. This CDR3 has 13 residues. The ends were cut back, 3 bases at V and 3 bases at J, with 12 bases in the middle. Per germline, CDR1 GTSNPN and CDR2 SVGIG (reference sequence). The entry originates in a study of graft-versus-host responses after intestinal transplantation. Study-level background: The recipients all started with anti-thymocyte globulin induction and then took tacrolimus and steroids for 3 to 4 years.

Study-wide results and caveats: Early after transplant, HvG clones declined as circulating GvH clones peaked. GvH clonotypes were identified within recipient marrow, with a subset emerging first in ileum or blood. Those patients showing graft-donor T cell macrochimerism displayed high graft-versus-host to host-versus-graft clonal ratios in allografts.

The sequence was collected from a human donor who received an intestinal transplant. The V and J genes are TRBV30 and TRBJ2-7, with a weak D call TRBD1 (6 bases). This specimen consisted of unstimulated CD4+ T cells sorted from spleen or lymph node cells, obtained before intestinal transplant. The CDR3 is CAWRVGQYYEQYF. CDR3 nucleotide sequence: TGTGCCTGGAGGGTCGGACAGTACTACGAGCAGTACTTC.